Listed here are 21 T cell receptor beta chains from one sample, sequenced in a study of T cell responses to AZD1222 COVID-19 vaccine. The protocol was immunoSEQ multiplex PCR, while the TCRdb copy is restricted to in-frame clones and leaves out a portion. The sample lists 80,000 or so clones, roughly 90% occurring once. The sample consisted of peripheral blood, taken on day 0 of MenACWY control vaccination. Every receptor here comes from an adult in good health.

The chain uses TRBV11-1 and TRBJ1-1; D uncertain. Germline CDR1 SGHAT, CDR2 FQDESV (reference sequence). With 7 bases removed from V and 5 bases from J, the gap between germline ends came to 17 bases. CDR3 length equals 14 residues. CDR3 coding DNA: TGTGCCAGCAACAAACGGGCCCCCCAGACTGAAGCTTTCTTT. Translating gives CASNKRAPQTEAFF.

The chain combines TRBV5-6 with TRBJ1-1, with D unclear. From germline, CDR1 is SGHDT and CDR2 YYEEEE. CDR3 size: 11 residues. V dropped 0 bases and J dropped 8 bases, with 5 bases sitting between them. The CDR3 sequence is CASSLELEAFF. CDR3 coding DNA: TGTGCCAGCAGCTTGGAACTAGAAGCTTTCTTT.

This chain joins TRBV6-5 and TRBJ1-2, with 7 bases lining up with TRBD1. V dropped 6 bases and J dropped 0; count of bases not matched to a gene: 7. Germline V CDR1 and CDR2: MNHEY, SVGAGI. CDR3 length equals 15 residues. Written as DNA, the CDR3 is TGTGCCAGCAGCATCTCGACAGGGTCTAACTATGGCTACACCTTC. Protein sequence: CASSISTGSNYGYTF.

CDR3 residues: CASSTPGVQSNQPQHF. The CDR3 nucleotides are TGTGCCAGTAGTACCCCAGGGGTACAGAGCAATCAGCCCCAGCATTTT. The V gene is TRBV19, the J gene TRBJ1-5; tentative D call: TRBD1 (6 bases). The V gene's germline CDR1 is LNHDA and CDR2 SQIVND (reference sequence). V was pared by 4 bases and J by 1 base, with 14 bases between. CDR3 length equals 16 residues.

The gene calls are TRBV19 and TRBJ2-2, with D unresolved. Trimming removed 1 base from V and 1 base from J, with 16 bases in between. This CDR3 contains 18 residues. Germline V CDR1 and CDR2: LNHDA, SQIVND (reference sequence). The CDR3 bases are TGTGCCAGTAGTATAGGAAAATATGAGACACTGAACACCGGGGAGCTGTTTTTT. This encodes CASSIGKYETLNTGELFF.

This chain links TRBV28 with TRBJ1-2; D unclear. Germline CDR1 MDHEN, CDR2 SYDVKM. V was trimmed by 2 bases and J by 5 bases, leaving 6 bases between them. The CDR3 runs to 12 residues. The CDR3 reads CASSLAGYGYTF. The CDR3 DNA follows: TGTGCCAGCAGTTTAGCAGGATATGGCTACACCTTC.

The chain carries TRBV3-1 (or the pseudogene TRBV3-2) and TRBJ1-1; TRBD1 agrees at 7 bases. Germline loops: CDR1 LGHDT, CDR2 YNNKEL (reference sequence). CDR3 length: 13 amino acids. The J segment lost 5 bases and the V segment lost 7 bases, leaving 7 bases of the junction unmatched. The CDR3 reads CASNRGGQTEAFF. The CDR3 bases are TGTGCCAGCAACAGGGGAGGGCAAACTGAAGCTTTCTTT.

The chain is built from TRBV27 and TRBJ2-3; unclear D gene. CDR1 and CDR2 from the germline V gene are MNHEY and SMNVEV (reference sequence). The V end lost 5 bases, the J end lost 0 bases, and 6 bases lay between the germline ends. This CDR3 spans 13 amino acids. CDR3: CASSHLSTDTQYF. The CDR3 DNA reads TGTGCCAGCAGTCACCTTAGCACAGATACGCAGTATTTT.

The gene calls are TRBV7-2 and TRBJ1-3, with D perhaps matching TRBD1 (6 bases). Germline-derived CDR1 and CDR2 are SGHTA and FQGNSA. The CDR3 is 13 amino acids. V gave up 3 bases and J gave up 8 bases, with 11 bases separating them. The CDR3 bases are TGTGCCAGCAGCTTTGCAGGGGCGGACACCATATATTTT. It translates to CASSFAGADTIYF.

The gene calls are TRBV9 and TRBJ1-3; no firm D call. The V gene lost 2 bases and the J gene lost 0 bases, with 12 bases spanning the gap. The germline CDR1 and CDR2 sequences are SGDLS and YYNGEE. The CDR3 has 16 amino acids. The chain's CDR3 is CASSVHAAVSGNTIYF. CDR3 nucleotides: TGTGCCAGCAGCGTTCATGCGGCAGTCTCTGGAAACACCATATATTTT.

This clone appeared a single time. The rearrangement joins TRBV7-9 to TRBJ1-2; the D is unclear. Germline V lookup: CDR1 SEHNR, CDR2 FQNEAQ (reference sequence). This CDR3 is built from 13 residues. Trimming took 1 base from V and 8 from J, leaving 11 bases between them. CDR3 nucleotide sequence: TGTGCCAGCAGCTTAGGCCAGTCAGGAGGCTACACCTTC. Its protein product is CASSLGQSGGYTF.

This clone was detected only a few times. The chain links TRBV28 to TRBJ1-1; 7 bases line up with TRBD1. The V gene end was trimmed by 4 bases and the J gene end by 4 bases; junction bases not matched to a gene: 6. The CDR3 extends over 14 amino acids. Germline CDR1 MDHEN, CDR2 SYDVKM. CDR3 nucleotide sequence: TGTGCCAGCAGTTCGACAGGGTGGAGCACTGAAGCTTTCTTT. Amino acids: CASSSTGWSTEAFF.

J is TRBJ1-2 and V is TRBV29-1; D possibly corresponds to TRBD1 (5 bases). Trimming removed 4 bases at V and 1 base at J, with 16 bases between. The germline gives CDR1 SQVTM, CDR2 ANQGSEA. This CDR3 region has 15 residues. The CDR3 coding sequence is TGCAGCGTTGTTGGACCCCAAAGGGGTAACTATGGCTACACCTTC. This gives the protein CSVVGPQRGNYGYTF. Supplemented by reference TRBV29-1 and TRBJ1-2, the full variable domain reads SAVISQKPSRDICQRGTSLTIQCQVDSQVTMMFWYRQQPGQSLTLIATANQGSEATYESGFVIDKFPISRPNLTFSTLTVSNMSPEDSSIYLCSVVGPQRGNYGYTFGSGTRLTVV.

DNA for the CDR3: TGTGCCAGCAGCTTCGGGGGAGGGCCCTACGAGCAGTACTTC. Translation gives CASSFGGGPYEQYF. The chain uses TRBV7-8 and TRBJ2-7; TRBD2 agrees at 7 bases. V shed 3 bases and J 2 bases; nucleotides not matched to a gene: 4. The CDR3 loop spans 14 amino acids. CDR1 is SGHVS and CDR2 is FQNEAQ in the germline V gene.

The V gene is TRBV6-6, the J gene TRBJ2-7; TRBD1 agrees at 7 bases. V was clipped by 6 bases and J by 3 bases; unmatched bases: 5. CDR1 and CDR2 from the germline V gene are MNHNY and SVGAGI (reference sequence). The CDR3 has 13 residues. This chain's CDR3 is CASSQDRVYEQYF. The CDR3, as DNA: TGTGCCAGCAGCCAAGACAGGGTCTACGAGCAGTACTTC.

This rearrangement joins TRBV5-8 to TRBJ1-1; possibly TRBD1 for D (5 bases). Germline V gene lookup returns CDR1 SGHTS and CDR2 YDEGEE. Deletions cut 3 bases from V and 3 bases from J, with 12 bases between. The CDR3 is made up of 14 amino acids. The CDR3 loop reads CASSSLVGDTEAFF. The DNA of the CDR3 is TGTGCCAGCAGCTCACTCGTAGGGGACACTGAAGCTTTCTTT. The complete variable domain, with remaining parts taken from reference TRBV5-8 and TRBJ1-1, reads EAGVTQSPTHLIKTRGQQATLRCSPISGHTSVYWYQQALGLGLQFLLWYDEGEERNRGNFPPRFSGRQFPNYSSELNVNALELEDSALYLCASSSLVGDTEAFFGQGTRLTVV.

The chain uses TRBV7-9 and TRBJ2-3; TRBD1 matches 10 bases. Germline V CDR1 and CDR2: SEHNR, FQNEAQ (reference sequence). The CDR3 is 13 residues long. The ends lost 5 bases at V and 5 bases at J; junction bases unmatched: 1. This CDR3 reads CASSGQGGDTQYF. DNA for the CDR3: TGTGCCAGCAGCGGACAGGGGGGAGATACGCAGTATTTT.

The chain recombines TRBV27 with TRBJ1-2; TRBD1 might be the D (6 bases). Trimming took 1 base from V and 9 from J, leaving 12 bases between them. Germline loops: CDR1 MNHEY, CDR2 SMNVEV (reference sequence). The CDR3 has 13 amino acids. The CDR3 DNA follows: TGTGCCAGCAGTTTATACAGGGATACAAGCTACACCTTC. The encoded protein is CASSLYRDTSYTF.

The rearrangement uses TRBV10-3 and TRBJ2-6; a possible D gene is TRBD2 (6 bases). CDR3 length: 14 residues. The ends were cut back, 10 bases at V and 0 bases at J, with 10 bases in the middle. Germline V gives CDR1 ENHRY, CDR2 SYGVKD. CDR3 coding DNA: TGTGCCACCGGAGGGGACTCTGGGGCCAACGTCCTGACTTTC. Its translation is CATGGDSGANVLTF.

Only one count was recorded for this clone. The CDR3 DNA is TGTGCCAGTAGTATCCAAGGGCGGAGTCCTGGGCTGTTTTTT. Its translation: CASSIQGRSPGLFF. This sequence joins TRBV19 and TRBJ2-2; D not certain. From germline, CDR1 is LNHDA and CDR2 SQIVND (reference sequence). This CDR3 region has 14 residues. V lost 3 bases to trimming and J lost 13 bases, with 18 bases between them. The variable domain in full, completed from reference TRBV19 and TRBJ2-2, reads DGGITQSPKYLFRKEGQNVTLSCEQNLNHDAMYWYRQDPGQGLRLIYYSQIVNDFQKGDIAEGYSVSREKKESFPLTVTSAQKNPTAFYLCASSIQGRSPGLFFGEGSRLTVL.

The V and J genes are TRBV7-2 and TRBJ1-3; tentative D call: TRBD1 (5 bases). Germline values: CDR1 SGHTA, CDR2 FQGNSA. This CDR3 has 15 residues. The V end was cut by 5 bases, the J end by 4 bases, with 15 bases between. CDR3 sequence: CASSPGGWDGNTIYF. The CDR3, as DNA: TGTGCCAGCAGCCCCGGAGGCTGGGACGGAAACACCATATATTTT. The full variable domain, in which reference TRBV7-2 and TRBJ1-3 provide the parts outside the CDR3, is GAGVSQSPSNKVTEKGKDVELRCDPISGHTALYWYRQSLGQGLEFLIYFQGNSAPDKSGLPSDRFSAERTGGSVSTLTIQRTQQEDSAVYLCASSPGGWDGNTIYFGEGSWLTVV.